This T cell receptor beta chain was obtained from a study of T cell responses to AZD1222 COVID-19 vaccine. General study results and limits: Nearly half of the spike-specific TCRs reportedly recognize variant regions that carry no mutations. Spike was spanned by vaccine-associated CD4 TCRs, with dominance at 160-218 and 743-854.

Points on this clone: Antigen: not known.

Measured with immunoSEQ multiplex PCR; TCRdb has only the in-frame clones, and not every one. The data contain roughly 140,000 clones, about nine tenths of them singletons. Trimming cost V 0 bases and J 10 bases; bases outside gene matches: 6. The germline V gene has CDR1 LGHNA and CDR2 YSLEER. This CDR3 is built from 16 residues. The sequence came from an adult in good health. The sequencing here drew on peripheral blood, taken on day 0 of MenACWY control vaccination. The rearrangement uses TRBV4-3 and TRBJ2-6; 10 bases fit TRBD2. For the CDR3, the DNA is TGCGCCAGCAGCCAAGATCCTGCTAGCGGGGGAAACGTCCTGACTTTC. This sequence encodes CASSQDPASGGNVLTF.